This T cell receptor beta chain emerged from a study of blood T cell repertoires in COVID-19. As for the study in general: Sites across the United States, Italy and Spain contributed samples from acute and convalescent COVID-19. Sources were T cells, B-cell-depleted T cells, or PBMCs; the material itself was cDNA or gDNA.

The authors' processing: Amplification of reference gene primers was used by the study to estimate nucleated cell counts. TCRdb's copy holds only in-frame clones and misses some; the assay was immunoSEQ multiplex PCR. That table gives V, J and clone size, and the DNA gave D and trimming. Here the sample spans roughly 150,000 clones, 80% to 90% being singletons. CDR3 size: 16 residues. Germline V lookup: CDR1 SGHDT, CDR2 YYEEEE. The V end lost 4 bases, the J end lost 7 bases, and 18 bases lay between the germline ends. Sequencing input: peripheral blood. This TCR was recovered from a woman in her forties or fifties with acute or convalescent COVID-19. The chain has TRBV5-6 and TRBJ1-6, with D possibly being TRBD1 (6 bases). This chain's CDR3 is CASSRGGTGTNSPLHF. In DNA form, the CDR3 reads TGTGCCAGCAGCCGGGGGGGCACAGGGACCAATTCACCCCTCCACTTT.